The source of this TCR beta chain is a study of CD8 T cells in Susac syndrome. Study details: Treatment at blood withdrawal was none, corticosteroids, or intravenous immunoglobulin alone in Susac syndrome patients.

CD8+ and CD4+ T cells from blood underwent TCR beta sequencing. Negative isolation yielded CD8+ and CD4+ T cells; FACS enriched TEMRA cells. Random hexamers primed reverse transcription of 0.5 to 1 ug RNA. TCR beta CDR3 was amplified by immunoSEQ covering 54 Vbeta and 13 Jbeta. TCRdb re-called the immunoSEQ multiplex PCR reads with MiXCR, one entry per CDR3 protein. The repertoire holds about 100,000 distinct CDR3 sequences, with approximately 95% as singletons. CDR1 MDHEN and CDR2 SYDVKM come from the germline V gene. Trimming removed 3 bases from V and 2 bases from J, with 8 bases in between. The CDR3 is made up of 13 amino acids.

This TCR derives from a human donor with Susac syndrome. The chain has TRBV28 and TRBJ2-7; weak D call: TRBD1 (5 bases). Sequenced: CD8+ T cells from PBMCs. CDR3 protein: CASSLQGTYEQYF. The CDR3 DNA sequence: TGTGCCAGCAGTTTGCAGGGAACCTACGAGCAGTACTTC.